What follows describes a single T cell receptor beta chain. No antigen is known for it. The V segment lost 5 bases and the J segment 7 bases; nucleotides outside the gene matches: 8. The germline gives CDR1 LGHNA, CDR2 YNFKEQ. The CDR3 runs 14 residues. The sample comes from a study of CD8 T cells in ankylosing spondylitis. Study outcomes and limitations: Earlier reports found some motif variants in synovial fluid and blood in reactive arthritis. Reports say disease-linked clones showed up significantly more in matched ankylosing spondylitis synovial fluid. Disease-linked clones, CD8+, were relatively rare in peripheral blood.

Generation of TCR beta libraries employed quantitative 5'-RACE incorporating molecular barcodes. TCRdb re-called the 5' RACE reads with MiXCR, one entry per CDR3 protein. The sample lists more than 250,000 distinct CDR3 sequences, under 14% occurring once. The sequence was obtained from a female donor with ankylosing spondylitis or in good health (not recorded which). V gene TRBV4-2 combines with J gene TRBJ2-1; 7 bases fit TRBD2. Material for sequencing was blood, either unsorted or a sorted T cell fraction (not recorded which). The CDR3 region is CASSSGTAGNEQFF. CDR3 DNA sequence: TGTGCCAGCAGCTCCGGTACAGCGGGGAATGAGCAGTTCTTC.